This T cell receptor beta chain was sequenced in a study of chemoradiotherapy in HPV16-positive cancers. Study results and caveats: Better recurrence-free survival went with HPV-responsive T-cell expansion in HPV16-positive patients. Only two HPV16-positive patients supplied the functional HPV-specificity definition.

The CDR3 is 16 residues long. The germline V gene has CDR1 SNHLY and CDR2 FYNNEI. Trimming removed 2 bases from V and 3 bases from J; junction bases left unmatched: 5. Over chemoradiotherapy, repertoires were sampled more than once. Details on this clone: The antigen is unknown.

Produced via immunoSEQ multiplex PCR; TCRdb's table is partial and in-frame only. The sample records 2,500 to 3,500 clones, around three quarters being singletons. This receptor was identified in a human donor with HPV-associated anogenital cancer. The V gene is TRBV2, the J gene TRBJ2-2; 8 positions match TRBD1. The source was tumor tissue, collected from a patient who underwent chemoradiotherapy. Here the CDR3 DNA reads TGTGCCAGCAGTGAACTTGGGGGACAGGACACCGGGGAGCTGTTTTTT. Its translation: CASSELGGQDTGELFF.